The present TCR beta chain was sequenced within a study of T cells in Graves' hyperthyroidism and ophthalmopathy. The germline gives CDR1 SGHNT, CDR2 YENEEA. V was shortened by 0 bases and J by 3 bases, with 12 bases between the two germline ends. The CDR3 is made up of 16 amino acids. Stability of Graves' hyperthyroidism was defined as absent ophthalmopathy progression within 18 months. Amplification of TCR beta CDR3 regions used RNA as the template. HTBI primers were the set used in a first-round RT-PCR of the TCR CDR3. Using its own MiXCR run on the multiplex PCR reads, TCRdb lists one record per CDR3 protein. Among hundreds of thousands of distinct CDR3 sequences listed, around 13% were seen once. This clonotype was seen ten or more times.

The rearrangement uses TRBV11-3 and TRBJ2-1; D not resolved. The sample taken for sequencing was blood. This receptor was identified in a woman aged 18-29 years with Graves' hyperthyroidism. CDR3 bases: TGTGCCAGCAGCTTAGACGCTGTTACCGACTACAATGAGCAGTTCTTC. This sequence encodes CASSLDAVTDYNEQFF.